The present entry profiles one TCR beta chain with its context. Its cognate antigen is unknown. On cycle 4 day 1 and cycle 7 day 1, as well as at baseline, blood was sampled. The data originate from a study of OX40 agonist ivuxolimab in advanced cancers. The overall study: A history of anti-PD-1, anti-PD-L1 or anti-CTLA-4 therapy was acceptable, and 40% had some. Partial responses occurred in three patients (one hepatocellular carcinoma, two cutaneous melanoma).

The germline V gene has CDR1 MGHRA and CDR2 YSYEKL. The CDR3 runs 14 residues. Trimming cost V 1 base and J 0 bases, with 3 bases left between them. Points from the study as a whole: On average, CD8+ T cells showed a greater number of expanded clones than CD4+.

Assay: immunoSEQ multiplex PCR; the TCRdb copy retains only in-frame clones and omits some. In the table there are some 15,000 clones, roughly nine tenths of which are singletons. The J gene is TRBJ2-2, the V gene TRBV4-1, with no clear D. The specimen was CD4+ or CD8+ T cells sorted from blood, collected in a trial of the OX40 agonist ivuxolimab. This clonotype was sampled from an adult with an advanced solid tumor such as melanoma, head and neck, liver or kidney cancer. The CDR3 DNA is TGCGCCAGCAGCCAAGGCCCGAACACCGGGGAGCTGTTTTTT. It translates to CASSQGPNTGELFF.